This T cell receptor beta chain comes out of a study of cytomegalovirus exposure and HLA in healthy donors. Notes on the study in general: Most TCR sequences were seen very rarely across donors, but some public TCRs occurred in many. Being productive about 87% or about 30% of the time was typical of most TCR beta V segments in an earlier analysis.

Comment on this clone: The antigen remains undetermined.

The PCR made use of 60 Vbeta and 13 Jbeta primers. Method: immunoSEQ multiplex PCR; TCRdb's copy keeps in-frame clones and lacks some. The sample contains roughly 60,000 clones, 70% of which appear only once. The sequenced material came from PBMCs. The receptor was isolated from a woman aged 55-70 years in good health and CMV-seropositive.

The DNA for the CDR3 is TGTGCCAGCAGCCCGGGACAGGGACGGTGGCAGCCCCAGCATTTT. Translation gives CASSPGQGRWQPQHF. The chain has TRBV11-2 and TRBJ1-5, with 9 nucleotides matching TRBD1. CDR3 size: 15 residues. V dropped 5 bases and J dropped 7; count of bases not matched to a gene: 9. The germline V gene has CDR1 SGHAT and CDR2 FQNNGV.